One T cell receptor (beta chain) is described in this entry. Which antigen it targets is not known. Base qualities are not provided; no much larger clone lies one nucleotide away. The CDR3 regions of human TCRbeta chains were analyzed by immunosequencing. From the authors' description of their analysis: TCRs in the repertoires were matched against a reference library of SARS-CoV-2-specific TCRs that had been generated with the MIRA antigen-specificity platform. Breadth was defined as the fraction of unique TCRs that were SARS-CoV-2-associated, and depth was defined as the fraction of total T cells that were SARS-CoV-2-associated. Using the MIRA data, every spike-specific TCR was mapped to the spike region that the TCR reacted to and assigned to either a CD4 or a CD8 class. Log10-transformed breadth and depth values were compared by one-way ANOVA with Sidak's multiple comparisons tests. TCRdb limited this immuneACCESS table to in-frame rearrangements with V and J called. A share of clones is missing; checked studies link under half to unresolved V genes, and the rest is unexplained. From that table come the V and J calls and clone size; the DNA was used to work out D and trimming. The sample table records 100,000 to 120,000 clones; about 81% of these occur just once. Around 4.6% of the sample rests with the top ten.

This sample was taken from a study of T cell responses to AZD1222 COVID-19 vaccine (dated by TCRdb to 2020 to 2022). In terms of the full investigation: Because spike-specific TCR depth and breadth did not differ between the two schedules, AZD1222 recipients who got a second dose at roughly 4 weeks were pooled with those who got a second dose at roughly 12 weeks. A total of around 240 trial participants underwent TCR sequencing, of whom about 210 had received two doses of AZD1222 and about 26 had received two doses of the MenACWY control vaccine. Enrollment into the trials was organized by age into subgroups of 18-55, 56-69 and 70-plus years, and those subgroups contained around 150, 28 and 57 TCR-sequenced participants, respectively.

CDR3 length: 13 amino acids, cysteine to phenylalanine. Only CDR3 DNA is held: 39 bases, read in frame from base 1. V lost 7 bases and J lost 3 bases; the stretch between them is 13 bases long. The CDR1 and CDR2 encoded by the germline V gene (reference sequence) are LNHDA and SQIVND. Beyond this particular receptor, the publication reports: Participants were mostly white British and included more females than males, and it was suggested by the authors that clonal diversity may have been underestimated. Reportedly, almost half of the unique spike-specific TCRs recognized epitopes lying outside the regions that are mutated in the B.1.351 and B.1.1.7 variants. Conclusions about previously exposed vaccinees are limited, since just five to seven AZD1222 recipients were seropositive for SARS-CoV-2 at baseline. In the small 56-69-year group, the increase in depth fell short of significance, most likely because of low power. Because no samples from the day 14 peak response were available, repertoires could be characterized only after the peak T cell response. The vaccine-associated CD4 TCRs covered the entire spike protein, and the dominant responses fell in regions 160-218 and 743-854. A significant rise in spike-specific TCR breadth and depth was observed after two AZD1222 doses relative to day 0 and relative to MenACWY recipients.

This specimen's time point label, per the study, means: baseline before first vaccination. Vaccinee samples were obtained from the UK trials COV001 and COV002, which included a single-blind randomized controlled phase 2/3 trial of AZD1222 (ChAdOx1 nCoV-19) in healthy adults. For TCRbeta chain sequencing, PBMC samples were collected from trial participants at day 0 and at day 28 after the second dose. The source of this sequence is an adult in good health. The chain uses TRBV19 and TRBJ2-7, with the D call tentatively TRBD1 or TRBD2, each fitting 5 bases. This sample comprised peripheral blood, obtained on day 0 of AZD1222 vaccination. In nucleotide form, the sequence is TGTGCCAGTACGGGGACCCGGGGCTACGAGCAGTACTTC. The encoded protein is CASTGTRGYEQYF.